Below are 15 T cell receptor beta chains sequenced from a single sample in a study of blood T cells in healthy people across ages (dated by TCRdb to about 2015). Receptor amplification or capture employed 5' RACE. TCRdb shows the sequencer as Illumina HiSeq 2500. A second PCR of about 7 to 12 cycles was performed with a sample-barcoded 5' primer and a J-beta primer mix. The public reads were run again by TCRdb, first through fastp at Q25 and then through MiXCR, and only productive beta chains were kept. Duplicate CDR3 protein sequences are folded into a single record with the most common DNA and genes. Within this sample are fewer than 750,000 distinct CDR3 sequences, with under 55% of them counted one time only. Roughly 25% of the sample lies in the top ten. The specimen was blood. The receptor source for this set is a man of 80 years or more in good health.

The chain joins TRBV11-1 to TRBJ2-1, with D tentatively TRBD1 (6 bases). The CDR3 is made up of 13 amino acids. Trimming stripped 5 bases from V and 10 bases from J, with 15 bases between. Germline V CDR1 and CDR2: SGHAT, FQDESV (reference sequence). CDR3 nucleotide sequence: TGTGCCAGCAGCCCAGGGGCAGGCCAAGAGCAGTTCTTC. It specifies CASSPGAGQEQFF.

The CDR3, as DNA: TGTGCCAGCAGCTTACAGGGGGCGCGGCGGGAGCAGTACTTC. Amino acids: CASSLQGARREQYF. The chain couples TRBV7-2 to TRBJ2-5, with D maybe TRBD1 (8 bases). V lost 2 bases and J 11 bases, leaving 18 bases between the germline ends. Looked up from germline, CDR1 is SGHTA and CDR2 is FQGNSA. The CDR3 runs to 14 residues.

This clonotype was seen a few times. The rearrangement uses TRBV27 and TRBJ2-3, with 10 bases identical to TRBD2. CDR1 and CDR2 (germline): MNHEY, SMNVEV (reference sequence). V was pared by 10 bases and J by 7 bases, with 11 bases of the junction left unmatched. The CDR3 is 14 amino acids. CDR3 in DNA: TGTGCCACCCGGCGGGGTAGCGGGGGGTATACGCAGTATTTT. Translated, it gives CATRRGSGGYTQYF.

This clonotype has a single count. The chain employs TRBV11-3 and TRBJ1-1, with D perhaps TRBD1 (5 bases). Germline CDR1 SGHNT, CDR2 YENEEA. The CDR3 has 14 amino acids. Deletions cut 2 bases from V and 3 bases from J, with 10 bases between. DNA for the CDR3: TGTGCCAGCAGCTTACGGGGCACCTACACTGAAGCTTTCTTT. Translating it yields CASSLRGTYTEAFF.

The J gene is TRBJ2-3, the V gene TRBV9, with D tentatively TRBD1 (6 bases). V shed 3 bases and J shed 2 bases, with 10 bases lying between them. Germline CDR1 is SGDLS and CDR2 is YYNGEE. The CDR3 extends over 14 amino acids. CDR3 bases: TGTGCCAGCAGCGCACCAGGGGCCACAGATACGCAGTATTTT. This encodes CASSAPGATDTQYF.

The chain is built from TRBV4-1 and TRBJ2-7; weak D call: TRBD1 (6 bases). The CDR3 sequence is 15 residues long. V lost 1 base to trimming and J lost 1 base, with 11 bases between them. Germline CDR1 MGHRA, CDR2 YSYEKL. The CDR3 region has the DNA TGCGCCAGCAGCCAAGCCCGACAGGTATCCTACGAGCAGTACTTC. This gives the protein CASSQARQVSYEQYF.

Worth noting for this clonotype: At one of its ends the junction is not consistent with the germline gene, which may arise from a read error. The genes are TRBV7-2 and TRBJ2-3; D tentatively reads TRBD1 or TRBD2 (5 bases each). Germline V gene sequence: CDR1 SGHTA, CDR2 FQGNSA. CDR3 length equals 13 residues. The CDR3 DNA follows: TGTGCCGGCAGCGAGGGGTACACAGATACGCAGTATTTT. Translation: CAGSEGYTDTQYF.

V and J are TRBV6-6 and TRBJ2-7, with D perhaps TRBD1 or TRBD2 (6 bases each). Deletions cut 4 bases from V and 6 bases from J, with 19 bases between. Germline CDR1 reads MNHNY; CDR2 reads SVGAGI (reference sequence). There are 15 residues in the CDR3. The CDR3 sequence is CASSCIRITGAEQYF. The CDR3 region has the DNA TGTGCCAGCAGTTGCATTAGAATAACGGGGGCCGAGCAGTACTTC.

This clonotype was counted only a few times. The chain couples TRBV7-9 to TRBJ1-1; the D gene is possibly TRBD1 (6 bases). Deletions cut 3 bases from V and 0 bases from J, with 11 bases between. Germline-derived CDR1 and CDR2 are SEHNR and FQNEAQ (reference sequence). The CDR3 totals 15 residues. In DNA, the CDR3 is TGTGCCAGCAGCTTTCTGGGACAACTGAACACTGAAGCTTTCTTT. Protein product: CASSFLGQLNTEAFF.

The V and J genes are TRBV27 and TRBJ1-2, with D possibly TRBD1 on 5 matching bases. The length of the CDR3 is 15 residues. V was pared by 5 bases and J by 5 bases, with 18 bases between. The V gene's germline CDR1 is MNHEY and CDR2 SMNVEV (reference sequence). As DNA, the CDR3 is TGTGCCAGCAGTAACAGCAGGGATCGCTTGTATGGCTACACCTTC. Protein sequence: CASSNSRDRLYGYTF.

This clonotype was seen only a few times. The chain employs TRBV11-2 and TRBJ2-7; TRBD1 aligns across 8 bases. The germline V gene has CDR1 SGHAT and CDR2 FQNNGV. The CDR3 contains 15 residues. V was pared by 6 bases and J by 3 bases, with 10 bases of the junction left unmatched. The CDR3 loop is CASRLGQGRDYEQYF. In DNA form, the CDR3 reads TGTGCCAGCAGACTTGGACAGGGAAGGGACTACGAGCAGTACTTC.

There are a few counts of this clonotype. The V call is TRBV7-2, the J call TRBJ2-5, with D unclear. V was pared by 3 bases and J by 1 base, with 9 bases between. This CDR3 is built from 14 residues. Germline assignment: CDR1 SGHTA and CDR2 FQGNSA. CDR3: CASSFPEGQETQYF. DNA of the CDR3: TGTGCCAGCAGCTTCCCGGAAGGCCAAGAGACCCAGTACTTC.

The V gene is TRBV10-3, the J gene TRBJ2-1, with D possibly being TRBD1 (5 bases). Germline CDR1 ENHRY, CDR2 SYGVKD. The CDR3 is made up of 14 amino acids. Trimming cost V 0 bases and J 6 bases, with 9 bases left between them. The chain's CDR3 is CAISESIGVNEQFF. The CDR3 coding sequence is TGTGCCATCAGTGAGTCGATAGGGGTCAATGAGCAGTTCTTC.

Written as DNA, the CDR3 is TGCGCCAGCAGCGTTAGGGGGTACACAGATACGCAGTATTTT. Translated, it gives CASSVRGYTDTQYF. The chain uses TRBV5-1 and TRBJ2-3, with D possibly matching TRBD1 (6 bases). This CDR3 is built from 14 residues. Germline V lookup: CDR1 SGHRS, CDR2 YFSETQ. Trimming pared 4 bases from V and 2 bases from J, leaving 11 bases between. Supplemented by reference TRBV5-1 and TRBJ2-3, the full variable domain reads KAGVTQTPRYLIKTRGQQVTLSCSPISGHRSVSWYQQTPGQGLQFLFEYFSETQRNKGNFPGRFSGRQFSNSRSEMNVSTLELGDSALYLCASSVRGYTDTQYFGPGTRLTVL.

The chain employs TRBV10-3 and TRBJ2-5; D is unclear. Per germline, CDR1 ENHRY and CDR2 SYGVKD. V was cut by 3 bases and J by 2 bases, with 7 bases left in between. CDR3 length: 13 residues. The CDR3 protein is CAISERDQETQYF. The DNA for the CDR3 is TGTGCCATCAGTGAAAGGGATCAAGAGACCCAGTACTTC.